The rows below give T cell receptor beta chains drawn from one sample of a study of blood T cell repertoires in COVID-19. The method was immunoSEQ multiplex PCR; TCRdb's version includes in-frame clones alone and lacks a portion of them. This table has 120,000 to 150,000 clones, less than 90% appearing once. Sequenced: PBMCs or T cells enriched from blood (not recorded which). These receptors originate from a man in his forties with acute COVID-19. CDR3s include the opening cysteine and the closing phenylalanine or tryptophan.

>TRBV5-4|TRBJ2-5|14
CASSMPGREETQYF
>TRBV30|TRBJ1-5|15
CATGQGDTSNQPQHF
>TRBV7-4|TRBJ1-4|15
CASRPKQGGNEKLFF
>TRBV4-3|TRBJ1-2|14
CASSQERGVGGYTF
>TRBV14|TRBJ1-2|12
CASSQSVYGYTF
>TRBV6-2/TRBV6-3|TRBJ2-3|13
CASSAGLFDTQYF
>TRBV19|TRBJ1-6|12
CASKGPEGPLHF
>TRBV27|TRBJ1-6|16
CASSLVLQGAGSPLHF
>TRBV7-9|TRBJ2-1|14
CASSPRRADNEQFF
>TRBV6-2/TRBV6-3|TRBJ1-2|15
CASSYYPGLLYGYTF
>TRBV28|TRBJ2-7|14
CASSLVQNTYEQYF
>TRBV9|TRBJ1-2|15
CASSASTGGSYGYTF
>TRBV19|TRBJ1-5|16
CASSIVTGDPRRPQHF
>TRBV4-1|TRBJ2-7|13
CASSQDGFRGQYF
>TRBV30|TRBJ1-1|13
CAWSVQGVTEAFF
>TRBV6-5|TRBJ1-5|15
CASTPARGSNQPQHF
>TRBV28|TRBJ2-1|10
CASSLSEQFF
>TRBV5-1|TRBJ1-2|15
CASSLGRGRVDGYTF
>TRBV5-1|TRBJ2-7|11
CARVQAYEQYF
>TRBV28|TRBJ1-1|15
CASSRTGSGYTEAFF
>TRBV19|TRBJ2-7|13
CASSIGQVNEQYF
>TRBV11-2|TRBJ2-3|15
CASSLAGGRTDTQYF
>TRBV9|TRBJ2-2|16
CASNPVGTGVTGELFF
>TRBV30|TRBJ1-6|13
CAWSDRQDSPLHF
>TRBV20-1|TRBJ2-3|15
CSASWASGVTDTQYF
>TRBV7-9|TRBJ1-6|16
CASSQNLGYGGSPLHF
>TRBV14|TRBJ2-7|13
CASSQAISYEQYF
>TRBV18|TRBJ2-7|15
CASSPPVVSTYEQYF
>TRBV10-3|TRBJ1-2|13
CAISGEGLRGYTF
>TRBV6-5|TRBJ2-1|14
CASSTSGSLYEQFF
>TRBV18|TRBJ2-1|16
CASSPTERTAYNEQFF
>TRBV30|TRBJ1-5|14
CAWSVSISNQPQHF
>TRBV19|TRBJ2-7|17
CASSIGIQGMGSYEQYF
>TRBV5-1|TRBJ1-4|16
CASSPAGTGYNEKLFF
>TRBV3-1/TRBV3-2|TRBJ2-5|13
CASSQPGAETQYF
>TRBV7-2|TRBJ2-5|15
CASSSTSGGEETQYF
>TRBV3-1/TRBV3-2|TRBJ1-2|14
CASSQEARVQDYTF
>TRBV14|TRBJ2-7|12
CASSRTGYEQYF
>TRBV11-2|TRBJ2-5|15
CASSLDRAGLETQYF
>TRBV18|TRBJ2-3|12
CASSAELPTQYF
>TRBV11-2|TRBJ1-6|15
CASSLGGQGTSPLHF
>TRBV7-6|TRBJ1-6|14
CASSLDESYSPLHF
>TRBV4-3|TRBJ2-3|16
CASSQDGRGSYDAQYF
>TRBV7-2|TRBJ2-3|16
CASSLGGGRGTDTQYF
>TRBV30|TRBJ2-3|15
CAWSVLAGVTDTQYF
>TRBV19|TRBJ1-1|16
CASRYTGRVSNTEAFF
>TRBV28|TRBJ1-5|12
CAGGQGNQPQHF
>TRBV2|TRBJ2-1|14
CASTIAGGGNEQFF
>TRBV5-8|TRBJ1-3|14
CASSPDRGLNTIYF
>TRBV5-1|TRBJ1-1|13
CASSRDRAAEAFF
>TRBV6-1|TRBJ2-5|17
CASSEPGVAGRKLAQYF
>TRBV7-2|TRBJ1-2|15
CASSSRPGAGGGYTF
>TRBV15|TRBJ1-1|12
CATSRTGLEAFF
>TRBV20-1|TRBJ2-7|13
CSASGQGAYEQYF
>TRBV19|TRBJ2-3|18
CASSMVGTGGWNTDTQYF
>TRBV11-2|TRBJ2-2|14
CASSLQREAGELFF
>TRBV4-3|TRBJ2-2|16
CASSQDLSLNTGELFF